This T cell receptor (beta chain) was observed in a study of T cell responses to AZD1222 COVID-19 vaccine (dated by TCRdb to the early 2020s). Notes on the research overall: Because spike-specific TCR depth and breadth did not differ between the two schedules, AZD1222 recipients who got a second dose at roughly 4 weeks were pooled with those who got a second dose at roughly 12 weeks. Trial participants were enrolled by age into 18-55, 56-69 and 70-plus year subgroups, with around 150, 28 and 57 TCR-sequenced participants respectively. A total of over 230 trial participants underwent TCR sequencing, of whom roughly 210 received two doses of AZD1222 and 26 received two doses of the MenACWY control vaccine. What the work shows at the level of the full study, not this receptor alone: Reportedly, close to half of the unique spike-specific TCRs recognized epitopes lying outside the regions that are mutated in the B.1.351 and B.1.1.7 variants. The 56-69-year group was small, and its depth increase did not reach significance, likely because of low power. Because no day 14 peak-response samples were available, the repertoires could be characterized only after the peak T cell response. Conclusions about previously exposed vaccinees were limited because only six AZD1222 recipients were SARS-CoV-2 seropositive at baseline. Participants were mostly white British and included more females than males, and it was suggested by the authors that clonal diversity may have been underestimated. CD4 TCRs associated with the vaccine covered the entire spike protein, and the dominant responses were in regions 160-218 and 743-854. Spike-specific TCR breadth and depth rose significantly after two AZD1222 doses compared with day 0 and with MenACWY recipients.

The CDR3 regions of human TCRbeta chains were analyzed by immunosequencing. The paper's processing steps were these. TCRs in the repertoires were compared against a reference library of SARS-CoV-2-specific TCRs that had been generated with the MIRA antigen-specificity platform. Breadth was defined as the fraction of unique TCRs that were SARS-CoV-2-associated. Depth was defined as the fraction of total T cells that were SARS-CoV-2-associated. Using the MIRA data, every spike-specific TCR was mapped to the spike region that the TCR reacted to and assigned to either a CD4 or a CD8 class. Log10-transformed breadth and depth values were compared by one-way ANOVA with Sidak's multiple comparisons tests. Not all clones reach the TCRdb copy of this immuneACCESS table, which keeps in-frame sequences only. Checked studies attribute under half of the gap to unresolved V genes and leave the rest unexplained. V and J calls and clone size are copied from that table; D and trimming were computed from the DNA. The sample has roughly 120,000 clones on record, approximately 91% of them singletons. The ten largest clones take up about a sixth of the sample.

The time point label corresponds to: baseline before first vaccination. Vaccinee samples were obtained from the UK trials COV001 and COV002, which included a single-blind randomized controlled phase 2/3 trial of AZD1222 (ChAdOx1 nCoV-19) in healthy adults. For TCRbeta chain sequencing, PBMC samples were collected from trial participants at day 0 and at day 28 after the second dose. Including cysteine and phenylalanine, the CDR3 has 15 amino acids. Only the CDR3 part of the read is kept: 45 bases, read in frame from the first base. CDR1 and CDR2 are read off the germline V gene as SQVTM and ANQGSEA. V loses 4 bases, J loses 3 bases, and the germline ends lie 19 bases apart. Regarding this clone: Its antigen remains unidentified. Nothing much larger sits one base from this clone, and base qualities are not available.

The source of this sequence is an adult in good health. The sample here was peripheral blood, taken on day 0 of AZD1222 vaccination. The sequence joins TRBV29-1 to TRBJ2-7; D gene: possibly TRBD1, on 6 matching bases. The DNA sequence is as follows: TGCAGCGTTGGCCTAATAACAGGGCCACACTACGAGCAGTACTTC. Its coded protein is CSVGLITGPHYEQYF.